The rows below give T cell receptor beta chains drawn from one sample of a study of shared clonotypes between healthy human individuals. Here immunoSEQ multiplex PCR was the method, and the copy in TCRdb shows in-frame clones only, minus some. The sample includes about 2.2 million clones, about 94% of them seen just once. Source material: naive CD8+ T cells from PBMCs. These TCRs come from a man aged 18 to 29 in good health. Some clones in this sample may be carry-over from other donors' samples. The CDR3 runs from the conserved cysteine through the conserved F or W. D genes are given only for firm matches. A row's size may be missing; if present it is once, few, many or a size class.

v_gene	j_gene	abundance	d_gene	CDR3nt	CDR3aa
TRBV7-9	TRBJ1-1	-	-	TGTGCCAGCAGCTTCGGCGGGGCCCGAGGAGTAGCTTTCTTT	CASSFGGARGVAFF
TRBV9	TRBJ2-7	-	-	TGTGCCAGCAGCGCCTCGACAGATCACTCCTACGAGCAGTACTTC	CASSASTDHSYEQYF
TRBV6-5	TRBJ1-1	-	-	TGTGCCAGCAGTCGGCCCGGGGGCGCGGGTACTAAAGCTTTCTTT	CASSRPGGAGTKAFF
TRBV29-1	TRBJ2-7	-	-	TGCAGCATCCTGGTGGGGGGACGGGAGTACTTC	CSILVGGREYF
TRBV4-3	TRBJ2-3	-	TRBD1	TGCGCCAGCAGCCAAGGGACCGGGACAGGGGTTGTAGATACGCAGTATTTT	CASSQGTGTGVVDTQYF
TRBV18	TRBJ1-4	-	-	TGTGCCAGCTCACCGCTTGCTGCGGAGAATGAAAAACTGTTTTTT	CASSPLAAENEKLFF
TRBV19	TRBJ2-7	-	-	TGTGCCAGTAGTATTCCAGGGGGGTCGACCTACGAGCAGTACTTC	CASSIPGGSTYEQYF
TRBV28	TRBJ1-5	-	-	TGTGCCACAAGGACGGTTATTAGCAATCAGCCCCAGCATTTT	CATRTVISNQPQHF
TRBV30	TRBJ1-2	-	TRBD1	TGTGCCTGGAGTGAAAGGACAGGGTATGGCTACACCTTC	CAWSERTGYGYTF
TRBV19	TRBJ2-7	-	TRBD2	TGTGCCAGTAGTATTGATGCGGGAGGGATATACGAGCAGTACTTC	CASSIDAGGIYEQYF
TRBV28	TRBJ1-1	-	TRBD1	TGTGCCAGCAGTTTATTGGTACAGGGGGGCACTGAAGCTTTCTTT	CASSLLVQGGTEAFF
TRBV4-3	TRBJ1-1	-	-	TGCGCCAGCAGCCAAGGCCGGGTCCACGAAGCTTTCTTT	CASSQGRVHEAFF
TRBV7-9	TRBJ1-1	-	-	TGTGCCAGCAGCTCGTCCTCTGGGCACTTGAACACTGAAGCTTTCTTT	CASSSSSGHLNTEAFF
TRBV28	TRBJ2-2	-	-	TGTGCCAGCAGTTCCGTCGGGTACACCGGGGAGCTGTTTTTT	CASSSVGYTGELFF
TRBV5-1	TRBJ1-1	few	-	TGCGCCAGCAGCGGCGGTACGGGGGCAAGCACTGAAGCTTTCTTT	CASSGGTGASTEAFF
TRBV27	TRBJ1-5	-	TRBD1	TGTGCCAGCAGTCTAATACAGGGGAAGCCCCAGCATTTT	CASSLIQGKPQHF
TRBV7-9	TRBJ1-1	-	-	TGTGCCAGCAGCCTTTTGAGCGTCGCTGAAGCTTTCTTT	CASSLLSVAEAFF
TRBV19	TRBJ1-5	-	TRBD1	TGTGCCAGTGCTATACAGGGGGCAAGCCAGCCCCAGCATTTT	CASAIQGASQPQHF
TRBV28	TRBJ1-4	-	-	TGTGCCAGCAGTAGGGACCGAGCGGCTAATGAAAAACTGTTTTTT	CASSRDRAANEKLFF
TRBV5-4	TRBJ2-1	-	TRBD1	TGTGCCAGCAGCTTCTACCAGGGGGCCTACAATGAGCAGTTCTTC	CASSFYQGAYNEQFF
TRBV7-9	TRBJ2-2	-	TRBD1	TGTGCCAGCAGCTTCCGGGACAGGGCTGGCGGGGAGCTGTTTTTT	CASSFRDRAGGELFF
TRBV10-3	TRBJ2-2	-	-	TGTGCCATCAGTGACGTCGGGGAGCTGTTTTTT	CAISDVGELFF
TRBV28	TRBJ1-1	few	-	TGTGCCAGCAAGGGTAATAGCGAAGCTTTCTTT	CASKGNSEAFF
TRBV6-5	TRBJ2-3	-	-	TGTGCCAGCAGTTGGGGGCTGAGCACAGATACGCAGTATTTT	CASSWGLSTDTQYF
TRBV9	TRBJ1-2	-	-	TGTGCCAGCAGCGGGAGGCCACGAGATACAGGGAACTATGGCTACACCTTC	CASSGRPRDTGNYGYTF
TRBV10-3	TRBJ2-7	-	-	TGTGCCATCGGTAACACAGGTTCTTCCTACGAGCAGTACTTC	CAIGNTGSSYEQYF
TRBV11-2	TRBJ2-7	-	-	TGTGCCAGCAGCTTTGAGGCCTACGAGCAGTACTTC	CASSFEAYEQYF
TRBV27	TRBJ2-2	-	TRBD1	TGTGCCAGCAGTTTATCCAGGGGGCAAGTCGGGGAGCTGTTTTTT	CASSLSRGQVGELFF
TRBV6-5	TRBJ1-5	-	-	TGTGCCAGCAGTTACAATACAGGGAACAATCAGCCCCAGCATTTT	CASSYNTGNNQPQHF
TRBV4-1	TRBJ2-7	-	TRBD2	TGCGCCAGCAGCCAAGCCCGACTAGCGGGAGGCCTCGAGCAGTACTTC	CASSQARLAGGLEQYF
TRBV9	TRBJ2-7	-	TRBD2	TGTGCCAGCAGCGTTGGGGCGGGAGCCTACGAGCAGTACTTC	CASSVGAGAYEQYF
TRBV19	TRBJ1-2	once	TRBD1	TGTGCCAGTACTCCGGGACAGGGAACCTATGGCTACACCTTC	CASTPGQGTYGYTF
TRBV11-1	TRBJ2-1	-	TRBD1	TGTGCCAGCGGATCGGGACAGGAGCAGTTCTTC	CASGSGQEQFF
TRBV27	TRBJ2-2	-	TRBD2	TGTGCCAGCAGTTTAAACCCTGGCGTAGCGGGAGGTCTGGGCACCGGGGAGCTGTTTTTT	CASSLNPGVAGGLGTGELFF
TRBV7-8	TRBJ1-5	-	-	TGTGCCAGCAGCTTAGAGTCAGGGTGGAATCAGCCCCAGCATTTT	CASSLESGWNQPQHF
TRBV27	TRBJ1-2	-	TRBD1	TGTGCCAGCAGTCCTAGGGACAGGGGGGGCTATGGCTACACCTTC	CASSPRDRGGYGYTF
TRBV19	TRBJ2-7	once	TRBD2	TGTGCCAGTAGTATCGGGAGGGGGTCCGTCTACGAGCAGTACTTC	CASSIGRGSVYEQYF
TRBV29-1	TRBJ2-1	once	-	TGCAGCGTTGAATTAGCGGGACAGGACAATGAGCAGTTCTTC	CSVELAGQDNEQFF
TRBV7-9	TRBJ2-1	-	-	TGTGCCAGCAGCCCCTGGAGCGGCTCCTACAATGAGCAGTTCTTC	CASSPWSGSYNEQFF
TRBV13	TRBJ2-7	-	TRBD2	TGTGCCAGCAGCTCCGGGGGGGGAAGTATCTACGAGCAGTACTTC	CASSSGGGSIYEQYF
TRBV9	TRBJ2-7	-	TRBD1	TGTGCCAGCAGCGTAGCTGGTACGGGACAGGGGGACGAGCAGTACTTC	CASSVAGTGQGDEQYF
TRBV27	TRBJ2-1	-	TRBD2	TGTGCCAGCAGTGGGACGGGACTAGGGTCCTACAATGAGCAGTTCTTC	CASSGTGLGSYNEQFF
TRBV5-1	TRBJ1-3	-	-	TGCGCCAGCACCCGGGAAGATAGGCAGACCTCTGGAAACACCATATATTTT	CASTREDRQTSGNTIYF
TRBV7-9	TRBJ2-5	-	-	TGTGCCAGCAGTTGGGGGCAAAGGAGAGAGACCCAGTACTTC	CASSWGQRRETQYF
TRBV11-1	TRBJ2-1	once	-	TGTGCCAGCAGCTTAGGGGCGGGGTCCTACAATGAGCAGTTCTTC	CASSLGAGSYNEQFF
TRBV25-1	TRBJ2-7	-	-	TGTGCCAGCAGGAGGGCAGCTGGCTACGAGCAGTACTTC	CASRRAAGYEQYF
TRBV7-9	TRBJ2-4	-	-	TGTGCCAGCAGCTCGGCTGGGACACCTCTAGCCAAAAACATTCAGTACTTC	CASSSAGTPLAKNIQYF
TRBV11-2	TRBJ2-7	-	-	TGTGCCAGCAGCTACCAGACGCACTACGAGCAGTACTTC	CASSYQTHYEQYF
TRBV28	TRBJ1-2	-	TRBD1	TGTGCCAGCAGTTTGGTGTCCAGGGGGCTATATGGCTACACCTTC	CASSLVSRGLYGYTF
TRBV14	TRBJ2-3	-	-	TGTGCCACCCTAGTGGGTTACAGCACAGATACGCAGTATTTT	CATLVGYSTDTQYF
TRBV5-6	TRBJ2-1	-	-	TGTGCCAGCAGCGCCCCGACGGCCCTGAGCTCCTACAATGAGCAGTTCTTC	CASSAPTALSSYNEQFF
TRBV28	TRBJ2-7	-	-	TGTGCCAGCAGTCTGACAGCTTACGAGCAGTACTTC	CASSLTAYEQYF
TRBV7-9	TRBJ1-2	-	-	TGTGCCAGCAGCTTAAGAGGGGACAACTATGGCTACACCTTC	CASSLRGDNYGYTF
TRBV4-1	TRBJ1-2	-	TRBD1	TGCGCCAGCAGCCGGACAGGGAAGGCCTATGGCTACACCTTC	CASSRTGKAYGYTF
TRBV28	TRBJ2-1	-	-	TGTGCCAGCACCCCGGGACTCTACAATGAGCAGTTCTTC	CASTPGLYNEQFF
TRBV4-2	TRBJ2-3	-	-	TGTGCCAGCAGCGGGAGCGGAGACAACACAGATACGCAGTATTTT	CASSGSGDNTDTQYF
TRBV20-1	TRBJ2-2	-	-	TGCAGTGCTAGGGACACCGGGGAGCTGTTTTTT	CSARDTGELFF
TRBV7-2	TRBJ2-7	few	-	TGTGCCAGCAGCTTAGCTGGGCCAAGCTCCTACGAGCAGTACTTC	CASSLAGPSSYEQYF
TRBV5-1	TRBJ2-7	-	-	TGCGCCAGCAGGGAAGACAGGATCTCCTACGAGCAGTACTTC	CASREDRISYEQYF